This T cell receptor (beta chain) is from a study of spatial heterogeneity in lung cancer. The V end was cut by 5 bases, the J end by 5 bases, with 16 bases between. Germline V lookup: CDR1 SGDLS, CDR2 YYNGEE. The CDR3 is 14 amino acids. TCRdb re-called the 5' RACE reads with MiXCR, one entry per CDR3 protein. The table records 5,000 or so distinct CDR3 sequences, around 12% of them present only once. Study-wide points: Higher tumor mutation counts went along with higher counts of expanded intratumoral alpha and beta TCRs.

Concerning this clonotype: As yet, its antigen is unknown.

Time point of the sample: sample taken at primary tumor resection. Sequenced here: lung tumor tissue, sampled at surgery. This clonotype was sampled from a male donor with early-stage non-small cell lung cancer. The chain carries TRBV9 and TRBJ1-1, with D possibly TRBD1 on 6 matching bases. The CDR3, as DNA: TGTGCCAGCAGACCCGAAGGGGGAGGGACTGAAGCTTTCTTT. It translates to CASRPEGGGTEAFF.